This paragraph reports one T cell receptor (beta chain). The CDR3 covers 16 residues. V was shortened by 9 bases and J by 1 base, with 19 bases between the two germline ends. The germline V gene has CDR1 MDHEN and CDR2 SYDVKM. This sample is part of a study of low-dose radiotherapy and immunotherapy resistance in tumors. Study context: A daily 300 mg dose of oral aspirin was taken by patients for four cycles from cycle 1 day 1.

Primers targeting TRAV and TRBV primed first-strand cDNA, covering alpha and beta chains. A constant-region primer paired with the V-primer adapter amplified TCRs over approximately 20 PCR cycles. In TCRdb, the reads were re-called with MiXCR into one record per CDR3 protein. Here the sample spans 15,000 to 20,000 distinct CDR3 sequences, around three quarters being singletons. The chain is built from TRBV28 and TRBJ2-1; D perhaps matches TRBD2 (6 bases). This clonotype was obtained from a human donor with advanced metastatic prostate, ovarian, gallbladder or colorectal cancer (not recorded which). This table probably holds off-target reads from a library built for another chain. The CDR3 coding sequence is TGTGCCAGTAATCAAAGGGCCCGGGGGTCCTACAATGAGCAGTTCTTC. Translated: CASNQRARGSYNEQFF. The full variable domain, in which reference TRBV28 and TRBJ2-1 provide the parts outside the CDR3, is DVKVTQSSRYLVKRTGEKVFLECVQDMDHENMFWYRQDPGLGLRLIYFSYDVKMKEKGDIPEGYSVSREKKERFSLILESASTNQTSMYLCASNQRARGSYNEQFFGPGTRLTVL.